The clone carrying this TCR beta chain was picked up a small number of times. Its antigen is as yet unknown. This specimen comes from a study of T cells in Graves' hyperthyroidism and ophthalmopathy. Study-level background: Peripheral blood samples were taken at initial diagnosis, prior to any treatment.

The ends were cut back, 3 bases at V and 2 bases at J, with 10 bases in the middle. Germline V gives CDR1 DFQATT, CDR2 SNEGSKA (reference sequence). The CDR3 spans 13 residues. Overall study findings and caveats: Within blood appeared most thyroid clonotypes that had expanded above 0.001.

Diagnosis rested on symptoms, serum thyroxine and TRAb, thyroid ultrasound, and orbital computed tomography. Researchers took RNA transcripts and amplified the TCR beta CDR3 regions from them. Researchers ran a first-round RT-PCR on the TCR CDR3 using the HTBI primer set. TCRdb re-called the multiplex PCR reads with MiXCR, one entry per CDR3 protein. The sample holds roughly 350,000 distinct CDR3 sequences; approximately 14% are singletons and the top ten take roughly 35%. The rearrangement joins TRBV20-1 to TRBJ1-2; D unresolved. This TCR was sampled from a woman in her forties with Graves' ophthalmopathy. The sample consisted of blood. Here the CDR3 reads CSASNGQNYGYTF. Here the CDR3 DNA reads TGCAGTGCTAGTAACGGGCAAAACTATGGCTACACCTTC.